This passage covers 3 T cell receptor beta chains from one sample sequenced in a study of cytomegalovirus exposure and HLA in healthy donors. Some clones are missing from TCRdb's copy, which holds only in-frame ones; the method was immunoSEQ multiplex PCR. The repertoire holds approximately 200,000 clones, with 75% to 85% as singletons. The specimen sequenced was PBMCs. The receptor source for this set is a woman aged 25 to 39 in good health and CMV-seropositive.

V usage is TRBV19 and J usage is TRBJ1-1, with 7 bases matching TRBD1. This CDR3 has 13 amino acids. The germline V gene encodes CDR1 LNHDA and CDR2 SQIVND (reference sequence). J lost 8 bases, V lost 7 bases, and 10 bases had no gene match. In DNA, the CDR3 is TGTGCCAGTATTCCCCTGACAGGGCAAGAAGCTTTCTTT. Translation: CASIPLTGQEAFF.

The V gene is TRBV5-4, the J gene TRBJ2-1; TRBD2 matches at 10 bases. The CDR3 consists of 15 residues. The V and J ends lost 4 bases and 7 bases, in that order; junction bases with no gene match: 8. Germline loops: CDR1 SGHNT, CDR2 YYREEE (reference sequence). The CDR3 spells CASSALSSGRNEQFF. The CDR3 DNA is TGTGCCAGCAGCGCACTGTCTAGCGGGAGAAATGAGCAGTTCTTC.

The gene calls are TRBV7-8 and TRBJ1-1, with D perhaps TRBD1 (6 bases). V was pared by 5 bases and J by 4 bases, with 11 bases between. CDR3 length equals 13 residues. CDR1 is SGHVS, CDR2 FQNEAQ, per germline. CDR3 sequence: CASSHGQSTEAFF. The CDR3 coding sequence is TGTGCCAGCAGCCACGGACAGAGCACTGAAGCTTTCTTT.